A single sample is the source of the 31 T cell receptor beta chains below, sequenced in a study of T cells after yellow fever vaccination. TCRdb passed the 5' RACE reads through MiXCR, listing each CDR3 protein once. The table shows approximately 610,000 distinct CDR3 sequences, with roughly a sixth occurring only once. The sample in question was PBMCs, obtained 5 days after the first yellow fever vaccination. These TCRs come from a man between 18 and 29 years old who received the YFV17D yellow fever vaccine.

This sequence joins TRBV7-2 and TRBJ1-1; unclear D gene. Trimming pared 4 bases from V and 3 bases from J, leaving 12 bases between. The CDR3 has 14 amino acids. Germline-derived CDR1 and CDR2 are SGHTA and FQGNSA. The CDR3 sequence: CASSSNTVYTEAFF. The CDR3 coding sequence is TGTGCCAGCAGCTCCAACACGGTATACACTGAAGCTTTCTTT.

This clonotype has only a few counts. This sequence joins TRBV7-6 and TRBJ2-5; D perhaps matches TRBD2 (6 bases). The V end was cut by 5 bases, the J end by 2 bases, with 15 bases between. Germline loops: CDR1 SGHVS, CDR2 FNYEAQ. This CDR3 region has 15 residues. The CDR3 bases are TGTGCCAGCAGCCTAAGTTGGGGGGAACAAGAGACCCAGTACTTC. It codes for CASSLSWGEQETQYF.

The genes are TRBV9 and TRBJ1-6; D is ambiguous. Per germline, CDR1 SGDLS and CDR2 YYNGEE. The ends were cut back, 0 bases at V and 3 bases at J, with 10 bases in the middle. The CDR3 has 16 residues. The CDR3 nucleotides read TGTGCCAGCAGCGTAGAAGGCGGTTTCTATAATTCACCCCTCCACTTT. This translates into CASSVEGGFYNSPLHF.

The sample holds a few counts of this clonotype. The J gene is TRBJ2-3, the V gene TRBV10-3; 10 nucleotides match TRBD2. V was pared by 2 bases and J by 4 bases, with 12 bases of the junction left unmatched. The CDR3 covers 18 residues. Per the germline V gene, CDR1 is ENHRY and CDR2 is SYGVKD. CDR3 sequence (DNA): TGTGCCATCAGTGAGAGGGATCGGAGCGGGGGGGCCGCAGATACGCAGTATTTT. This codes for CAISERDRSGGAADTQYF.

This clonotype was observed a few times. V is TRBV4-2 and J is TRBJ2-7, with 7 nucleotides matching TRBD2. CDR1 LGHNA and CDR2 YNFKEQ come from the germline V gene. This CDR3 spans 14 amino acids. The junction had 4 bases not matched to a gene; V was cut back by 2 bases and J by 3 bases. DNA of the CDR3: TGTGCCAGCAGCCAACTGACTAGCCACTACGAGCAGTACTTC. It yields the protein CASSQLTSHYEQYF.

This clonotype was detected many times. The chain carries TRBV20-1 and TRBJ2-1; 8 bases agree with TRBD2. The CDR3 length is 17 residues. Germline-derived CDR1 and CDR2 are DFQATT and SNEGSKA (reference sequence). After removal of 0 bases from V and 4 bases from J, the junction contained 11 bases not matched to a gene. CDR3 nucleotides: TGCAGTGCTAGAGATAGGTCGGGGACTAGTCTTTACAATGAGCAGTTCTTC. Translating it yields CSARDRSGTSLYNEQFF.

V and J are TRBV27 and TRBJ2-3; 7 bases agree with TRBD1. The germline CDR1 and CDR2 sequences are MNHEY and SMNVEV (reference sequence). With 3 bases clipped from V and 3 bases from J, the junction kept 6 bases outside the gene matches. This CDR3 is 15 amino acids long. The CDR3 sequence is CASSFIATGTDTQYF. In DNA form, the CDR3 reads TGTGCCAGCAGTTTTATCGCGACAGGGACAGATACGCAGTATTTT.

The chain's CDR3 is CASSPTQGANTEAFF. The DNA of the CDR3 is TGCGCCAGCAGCCCAACCCAGGGGGCGAACACTGAAGCTTTCTTT. The chain joins TRBV4-1 to TRBJ1-1; 8 bases are a match to TRBD1. There are 15 residues in the CDR3. Germline CDR1 is MGHRA and CDR2 is YSYEKL. The V segment lost 4 bases and the J segment 1 base; nucleotides outside the gene matches: 5.

This clonotype has more than one count but fewer than ten. The V gene is TRBV20-1, the J gene TRBJ1-2; TRBD1 matches at 9 bases. This CDR3 has 13 residues. The ends lost 6 bases at V and 2 bases at J; junction bases unmatched: 4. Looked up from germline, CDR1 is DFQATT and CDR2 is SNEGSKA (reference sequence). For the CDR3, the DNA is TGCAGTGCCCCGGGACAGGGCAACTATGGCTACACCTTC. Amino acid sequence: CSAPGQGNYGYTF.

This clonotype was seen at least ten times. V gene TRBV12-3 or TRBV12-4 combines with J gene TRBJ2-1; 15 bases align to TRBD2. Germline trimming cut 8 bases from V and 7 bases from J; bases unmatched to any gene: 3. CDR3 length: 14 amino acids. DNA for the CDR3: TGTGCCAGCGGACTAGCGGGGGGGAGAAATGAGCAGTTCTTC. The encoded protein is CASGLAGGRNEQFF.

This clonotype occurred a few times. CDR3 nucleotide sequence: TGTGCCAGCAGCCCCGGACAGGGCTCCCCGCCCCAGCATTTT. Translation gives CASSPGQGSPPQHF. This chain uses TRBV7-2 with TRBJ1-5, with 8 bases aligning to TRBD1. The germline V gene encodes CDR1 SGHTA and CDR2 FQGNSA. This CDR3 spans 14 amino acids. V lost 5 bases to trimming and J lost 9 bases; unmatched junction nucleotides: 9. The whole variable domain, filled in from reference TRBV7-2 and TRBJ1-5, reads GAGVSQSPSNKVTEKGKDVELRCDPISGHTALYWYRQSLGQGLEFLIYFQGNSAPDKSGLPSDRFSAERTGGSVSTLTIQRTQQEDSAVYLCASSPGQGSPPQHFGDGTRLSIL.

This clonotype was counted between two and nine times. The V call is TRBV12-3 or TRBV12-4, the J call TRBJ2-2, with D perhaps TRBD2 (6 bases). This CDR3 has 17 amino acids. The germline V and J ends were trimmed by 7 bases and 0 bases, with 18 bases remaining between them. In nucleotides, the CDR3 is TGTGCCAGCACCTTTTTCCTTGCGGGGCCGAACACCGGGGAGCTGTTTTTT. Translated: CASTFFLAGPNTGELFF.

The chain joins TRBV6-2 or TRBV6-3 to TRBJ2-7; TRBD1 aligns across 7 bases. This CDR3 is 14 amino acids long. Losses at the gene ends were 7 bases for V and 0 bases for J; bases not matched to a gene: 6. Looked up from germline, CDR1 is MNHEY and CDR2 is SVGEGT. CDR3 nucleotides: TGTGCCAGCAACCATCGACAGGGCTCCTACGAGCAGTACTTC. This sequence encodes CASNHRQGSYEQYF.

In its sample, this clonotype was seen a few times. V and J are TRBV7-9 and TRBJ1-1; D perhaps matches TRBD1 (5 bases). The CDR3 length is 15 residues. CDR1 is SEHNR and CDR2 is FQNEAQ in the germline V gene (reference sequence). The V end lost 5 bases, the J end lost 1 base, and 14 bases lay between the germline ends. This chain's CDR3 is CASSDSGLSNTEAFF. CDR3 nucleotide sequence: TGTGCCAGCAGCGACTCAGGGCTTTCGAACACTGAAGCTTTCTTT.

Here the CDR3 reads CASLGQYTDTQYF. The CDR3 DNA reads as TGTGCCAGTCTGGGACAGTACACAGATACGCAGTATTTT. This chain uses TRBV19 with TRBJ2-3; 7 positions agree with TRBD1. Trimming cost V 8 bases and J 2 bases; bases outside gene matches: 4. The CDR3 totals 13 residues. Germline assignment: CDR1 LNHDA and CDR2 SQIVND (reference sequence).

In this sample, this clonotype turned up a few times. The CDR3 DNA reads TGTGCCAGCAGTTTCGGTCTAGCGGGTTTTGATGAGCAGTTCTTC. It encodes CASSFGLAGFDEQFF. V is TRBV12-3 or TRBV12-4 and J is TRBJ2-1, with 8 bases that match TRBD2. The CDR3 totals 15 residues. J was trimmed by 8 bases and V by 3 bases; bases with no gene match: 9.

The V and J genes are TRBV7-5 and TRBJ2-5; the DNA was not compared with TRBD2, the D call given in the table. TRBV7-5 is an annotated pseudogene. The CDR3 length is 20 residues. The CDR3 coding sequence is TGTATCTCTCTGCCTGCTGCCCGTGAACAAAAGCGGGGGGGACAAGAGACCCAGTACTTC. Translation: CISLPAAREQKRGGQETQYF.

This clonotype has more than one count but fewer than ten. The J gene is TRBJ1-1, the V gene TRBV7-9; D gene unclear. Germline V gene data show CDR1 as SEHNR and CDR2 as FQNEAQ (reference sequence). Trimming took 3 bases from V and 1 from J, leaving 9 bases between them. The length of the CDR3 is 14 residues. CDR3 DNA: TGTGCCAGCAGCTTCTCGGATACGAACACTGAAGCTTTCTTT. Translating gives CASSFSDTNTEAFF.

This clonotype was observed a few times. The chain carries TRBV3-1 and TRBJ2-1; D is perhaps TRBD1 (6 bases). CDR3 length: 14 amino acids. Trimming took 4 bases from V and 0 from J, leaving 7 bases between them. Germline lookup yields CDR1 LGHDT and CDR2 YNNKEL (reference sequence). Written as DNA, the CDR3 is TGTGCCAGCAGCCGACAGGACTCCTACAATGAGCAGTTCTTC. It specifies CASSRQDSYNEQFF.

This clonotype was counted only a few times. The chain employs TRBV12-3 or TRBV12-4 and TRBJ1-5; 7 nucleotides line up with TRBD1. With V trimmed by 6 bases and J by 0 bases, 5 bases remained unmatched. This CDR3 comprises 15 residues. The CDR3 DNA is TGTGCCAGCAGGTCCCAGGGGGATAGCAATCAGCCCCAGCATTTT. Translating gives CASRSQGDSNQPQHF.

J is TRBJ2-7 and V is TRBV5-1, with a possible D match to TRBD2 (7 bases). The length of the CDR3 is 16 residues. Deletions cut 0 bases from V and 2 bases from J, with 15 bases between. Germline assignment: CDR1 SGHRS and CDR2 YFSETQ. DNA for the CDR3: TGCGCCAGCAGCTTGGGTCGGCGGGGGCCCACCTACGAGCAGTACTTC. It codes for CASSLGRRGPTYEQYF.

Concerning this clonotype itself: The CDR3 does not close with the conserved phenylalanine or tryptophan, likely indicating a read error. It is unclear where the CDR3 begins or ends on the DNA, so no DNA is shown, and the CDR3 is as TCRdb lists it. This chain's CDR3 is CASKGRLAGGSFPVFY. The rearrangement uses TRBV5-8 and TRBJ2-3; TRBD2 is the table's D call and was not checked against the DNA. Per germline, CDR1 SGHTS and CDR2 YDEGEE. The CDR3 is 16 residues long, counting both termini.

The chain joins TRBV18 to TRBJ2-5; TRBD1 aligns across 8 bases. J gave up 5 bases and V 3 bases, and 11 bases lay outside the gene matches. The CDR3 sequence is 16 residues long. Looked up from germline, CDR1 is KGHSH and CDR2 is LQKENI. The CDR3 here is CASSPFNPGGGETQYF. For the CDR3, the DNA is TGTGCCAGCTCACCCTTCAACCCAGGGGGCGGCGAGACCCAGTACTTC.

The chain is built from TRBV23-1 and TRBJ2-1, with D unresolved. TRBV23-1 is designated an ORF whose function remains uncertain. Trimming pared 5 bases from V and 1 base from J, leaving 18 bases between. The CDR3 length is 17 residues. The CDR3 DNA is TGCGCCAGCAGTGCCCCCCCCATGGTCAAATCCTACAATGAGCAGTTCTTC. Its protein product is CASSAPPMVKSYNEQFF.

This chain uses TRBV6-5 with TRBJ2-5, with D perhaps given as TRBD1 or TRBD2 (5 bases each). This CDR3 contains 17 residues. Germline V lookup: CDR1 MNHEY, CDR2 SVGAGI. V was shortened by 0 bases and J by 5 bases, with 19 bases between the two germline ends. As DNA, the CDR3 is TGTGCCAGCAGTTACTCGCAGGGCAGGCCCCGCGGGGAGACCCAGTACTTC. Encoded protein: CASSYSQGRPRGETQYF.

This chain joins TRBV4-3 and TRBJ2-2; D remains unclear. Trimming shortened V by 1 base and J by 6 bases, and 15 bases separated the two germline ends. CDR1 and CDR2 from the germline V gene are LGHNA and YSLEER. CDR3 size: 16 residues. CDR3 amino acids: CASSQGMSAVSGELFF. In nucleotides, the CDR3 is TGCGCCAGCAGCCAAGGAATGAGTGCTGTGTCCGGGGAGCTGTTTTTT.

This clonotype has more than one count but fewer than ten. This sequence joins TRBV12-5 and TRBJ2-7; D unclear. Trimming removed 0 bases from V and 3 bases from J, with 15 bases in between. CDR3 size: 16 residues. Germline loops: CDR1 LGHNT, CDR2 FRNRAP. CDR3 region: CASGLVQGPLVYEQYF. In nucleotides, the CDR3 is TGTGCTAGTGGTTTGGTACAAGGCCCTCTAGTCTACGAGCAGTACTTC.

This clonotype has just a few counts. The CDR3 DNA reads TGTGCCAGCAGCTCCTTGGACAGGGGAAATCAGCCCCAGCATTTT. It is translated as CASSSLDRGNQPQHF. The V and J genes are TRBV7-2 and TRBJ1-5, with 9 bases fitting TRBD1. Trimming removed 4 bases from V and 4 bases from J; junction bases left unmatched: 5. This CDR3 region has 15 residues. The germline V gene encodes CDR1 SGHTA and CDR2 FQGNSA.

The J gene is TRBJ1-1, the V gene TRBV5-1, with 7 bases matching TRBD1. This CDR3 region has 15 residues. V gave up 4 bases and J gave up 4 bases; unmatched junction bases: 10. CDR1 and CDR2 from the germline V gene are SGHRS and YFSETQ. This CDR3 reads CASSRQGNDATEAFF. In DNA, the CDR3 is TGCGCCAGCAGCCGACAGGGTAATGACGCCACTGAAGCTTTCTTT.

This clonotype has just a few counts. The V gene is TRBV7-2, the J gene TRBJ2-1; the match to TRBD2 covers 9 bases. The germline V gene encodes CDR1 SGHTA and CDR2 FQGNSA. V lost 3 bases, J lost 2 bases, and 2 bases stayed unmatched. The CDR3 loop spans 15 amino acids. The CDR3 coding sequence is TGTGCCAGCAGCTTCTCTAGCGGGACCTACAATGAGCAGTTCTTC. Translated: CASSFSSGTYNEQFF.

The table lists this clonotype with a few counts. V is TRBV20-1 and J is TRBJ2-1; 7 bases are a match to TRBD1. V gave up 5 bases and J gave up 7 bases; unmatched junction bases: 8. The CDR3 length is 13 residues. Germline V gene lookup returns CDR1 DFQATT and CDR2 SNEGSKA (reference sequence). The CDR3 loop is CSAERGQKNEQFF. DNA for the CDR3: TGCAGTGCTGAGAGGGGACAGAAAAATGAGCAGTTCTTC.